The 25 T cell receptor beta chains in this list originate from one sample, sequenced in a study of control samples from healthy donors and cancer patients. TCRdb keeps only in-frame clones here, not all; method: immunoSEQ multiplex PCR. The sample consists of 150,000 to 200,000 clones, 85% to 90% of them appearing once. Sequenced sample: blood. All receptors derive from a young man in good health.

V is TRBV25-1 and J is TRBJ1-2, with D possibly TRBD1 on 5 matching bases. Per the germline V gene, CDR1 is MGHDK and CDR2 is SYGVNS. Trimming stripped 7 bases from V and 7 bases from J, with 19 bases between. The CDR3 spans 14 residues. The CDR3 coding sequence is TGTGCCAGCATTCGCGGGACTCGACCCACTGGCTACACCTTC. It codes for CASIRGTRPTGYTF.

The chain combines TRBV4-3 with TRBJ1-2, with D unresolved. From germline, CDR1 is LGHNA and CDR2 YSLEER. The CDR3 covers 15 residues. V was shortened by 0 bases and J by 3 bases, with 11 bases between the two germline ends. Here the CDR3 reads CASSQDGRPDYGYTF. CDR3 bases: TGCGCCAGCAGCCAAGATGGAAGGCCGGACTATGGCTACACCTTC.

The chain carries TRBV7-2 and TRBJ1-5, with D possibly TRBD1 on 5 matching bases. The V gene's germline CDR1 is SGHTA and CDR2 FQGNSA. The V gene lost 3 bases and the J gene lost 9 bases, with 9 bases spanning the gap. The CDR3 covers 12 residues. The CDR3 spells CASSFYGGPQHF. The CDR3 DNA reads TGTGCCAGCAGCTTCTATGGGGGGCCCCAGCATTTT.

This clone has only one observation. The chain carries TRBV9 and TRBJ2-7, with D unresolved. Trimming took 5 bases from V and 3 from J, leaving 15 bases between them. The CDR3 spans 14 residues. Germline V lookup: CDR1 SGDLS, CDR2 YYNGEE. CDR3 DNA sequence: TGTGCCAGCAGTAGAGGACCGAACGTCTACGAGCAGTACTTC. It yields the protein CASSRGPNVYEQYF.

The chain carries TRBV6-5 and TRBJ1-5, with 8 bases matching TRBD1. CDR3 length equals 14 residues. The germline gives CDR1 MNHEY, CDR2 SVGAGI. V gave up 7 bases and J gave up 4 bases; unmatched junction bases: 6. The CDR3 here is CASTMDRANQPQHF. The DNA for the CDR3 is TGTGCCAGCACTATGGACAGGGCAAATCAGCCCCAGCATTTT.

V and J are TRBV6-5 and TRBJ1-5; D perhaps matches TRBD1 (6 bases). This CDR3 has 15 amino acids. Trimming stripped 6 bases from V and 4 bases from J, with 16 bases between. Germline CDR1 and CDR2: MNHEY and SVGAGI. CDR3 sequence: CASRGTGTPNQPQHF. CDR3 DNA: TGTGCCAGCAGGGGAACCGGGACACCTAATCAGCCCCAGCATTTT.

CDR3 sequence: CASSQAWGDSYEQYF. CDR3 in DNA: TGCGCCAGCAGCCAAGCCTGGGGGGACTCCTACGAGCAGTACTTC. The genes are TRBV4-1 and TRBJ2-7, with a possible D match to TRBD2 (6 bases). V lost 1 base and J lost 0, with 10 bases in between. Per germline, CDR1 MGHRA and CDR2 YSYEKL. The CDR3 is made up of 15 amino acids.

The rearrangement joins TRBV10-3 to TRBJ1-6; TRBD1 matches at 8 bases. The CDR3 sequence is 15 residues long. Germline V lookup: CDR1 ENHRY, CDR2 SYGVKD. Trimming cost V 3 bases and J 10 bases; bases outside gene matches: 8. CDR3 loop: CAISDSDRGVSPLHF. CDR3 coding DNA: TGTGCCATCAGTGACTCTGACAGGGGAGTATCACCCCTCCACTTT.

J is TRBJ1-5 and V is TRBV5-1; D perhaps matches TRBD1 (6 bases). The germline CDR1 and CDR2 sequences are SGHRS and YFSETQ. The CDR3 totals 15 residues. V lost 1 base to trimming and J lost 2 bases, with 10 bases between them. The CDR3 here is CASSLYPGGNQPQHF. Written as DNA, the CDR3 is TGCGCCAGCAGCTTGTACCCAGGGGGCAATCAGCCCCAGCATTTT.

The V gene is TRBV6-2 or TRBV6-3, the J gene TRBJ2-1; 8 bases fit TRBD2. V gave up 5 bases and J gave up 2 bases; unmatched junction bases: 5. Germline V CDR1 and CDR2: MNHEY, SVGEGT. The CDR3 length is 15 residues. CDR3 sequence: CASSPGTRPYNEQFF. Written as DNA, the CDR3 is TGTGCCAGCAGTCCCGGGACTAGGCCCTACAATGAGCAGTTCTTC.

The J gene is TRBJ1-1, the V gene TRBV14, with D unresolved. In germline, CDR1 is SGHDN, CDR2 FVKESK. There are 14 residues in the CDR3. V lost 4 bases to trimming and J lost 0 bases, with 9 bases between them. The CDR3 nucleotides are TGTGCCAGCAGCCCGCTCGAGGTGAACACTGAAGCTTTCTTT. Its translation: CASSPLEVNTEAFF.

The gene calls are TRBV2 and TRBJ2-1; 8 bases match TRBD2. Germline lookup yields CDR1 SNHLY and CDR2 FYNNEI. The CDR3 contains 16 residues. The J segment lost 1 base and the V segment lost 2 bases, leaving 4 bases of the junction unmatched. CDR3 nucleotide sequence: TGTGCCAGCAGTGAACCCAAGCGGGGGTCCTACAATGAGCAGTTCTTC. Its translation is CASSEPKRGSYNEQFF.

The rearrangement uses TRBV6-2 or TRBV6-3 and TRBJ1-1; D is undetermined. The CDR3 runs 14 residues. V gave up 4 bases and J gave up 0 bases, with 9 bases separating them. Germline V CDR1 and CDR2: MNHEY, SVGEGT. CDR3 sequence reads: CASSSPELNTEAFF. The CDR3 coding sequence is TGTGCCAGCAGTTCCCCAGAGTTGAACACTGAAGCTTTCTTT.

The V gene is TRBV7-2, the J gene TRBJ2-7, with 14 bases fitting TRBD2. CDR3 length: 16 amino acids. V lost 5 bases to trimming and J lost 7 bases; unmatched junction nucleotides: 10. CDR1 and CDR2 from the germline V gene are SGHTA and FQGNSA. The CDR3 coding sequence is TGTGCCAGCAGCCTGGGACTAGCGGGAGCTCAGGGAGAGCAGTACTTC. As protein: CASSLGLAGAQGEQYF.

This clone showed up just once. The rearrangement links TRBV9 to TRBJ2-1; perhaps D is TRBD1 or TRBD2 (5 bases each). The V and J ends lost 4 bases and 2 bases respectively, with 13 bases between them. Per the germline V gene, CDR1 is SGDLS and CDR2 is YYNGEE. This CDR3 is built from 15 residues. CDR3 region: CASSFEGIPYNEQFF. The CDR3 coding sequence is TGTGCCAGCAGCTTCGAGGGGATCCCCTACAATGAGCAGTTCTTC.

The rearrangement joins TRBV7-9 to TRBJ2-3; 8 nucleotides agree with TRBD1. Germline CDR1 SEHNR, CDR2 FQNEAQ (reference sequence). J gave up 1 base and V 7 bases, and 7 bases lay outside the gene matches. The CDR3 is 15 residues long. The CDR3 sequence: CASNPTGAGTDTQYF. In DNA, the CDR3 is TGTGCCAGCAATCCGACAGGGGCCGGCACAGATACGCAGTATTTT.

V is TRBV27 and J is TRBJ2-7; TRBD2 matches at 7 bases. The length of the CDR3 is 15 residues. V was clipped by 5 bases and J by 4 bases; unmatched bases: 11. CDR1 is MNHEY, CDR2 SMNVEV, per germline (reference sequence). The CDR3 protein is CASSTTSAPSYEQYF. The CDR3 region has the DNA TGTGCCAGCAGTACCACTAGCGCCCCTTCGTACGAGCAGTACTTC.

V usage is TRBV27 and J usage is TRBJ2-7; D might be TRBD1 or TRBD2, each matching 5 bases. The germline V and J ends were trimmed by 11 bases and 6 bases, with 17 bases remaining between them. CDR3 length: 12 amino acids. The germline gives CDR1 MNHEY, CDR2 SMNVEV (reference sequence). The CDR3 protein is CAARGITGEQYF. CDR3 nucleotides: TGTGCCGCCCGGGGTATTACAGGCGAGCAGTACTTC.

The V gene is TRBV3-1 (or the pseudogene TRBV3-2), the J gene TRBJ2-7, with D possibly being TRBD2 (5 bases). V gave up 4 bases and J gave up 8 bases, with 12 bases separating them. The CDR3 has 12 amino acids. The V gene's germline CDR1 is LGHDT and CDR2 YNNKEL (reference sequence). The CDR3 sequence: CASSLPGSQQYF. In DNA, the CDR3 is TGTGCCAGCAGCCTCCCGGGATCCCAGCAGTACTTC.

V is TRBV6-6 and J is TRBJ2-1; 10 bases are shared with TRBD2. V was pared by 5 bases and J by 7 bases, with 11 bases of the junction left unmatched. Looked up from germline, CDR1 is MNHNY and CDR2 is SVGAGI (reference sequence). CDR3 size: 16 residues. The CDR3 DNA reads as TGTGCCAGCAGTCCTATGGGGACTAGCGTTGATAATGAGCAGTTCTTC. This translates into CASSPMGTSVDNEQFF.

The chain has TRBV5-1 and TRBJ1-6, with a weak D call TRBD1 (5 bases). The CDR3 is made up of 14 amino acids. V lost 3 bases to trimming and J lost 7 bases, with 11 bases between them. Germline-derived CDR1 and CDR2 are SGHRS and YFSETQ. The CDR3 DNA reads TGCGCCAGCAGCTCAGACAGAGAGAATTCACCCCTCCACTTT. Its translation is CASSSDRENSPLHF.

The chain uses TRBV3-1 (or the pseudogene TRBV3-2) and TRBJ1-5; TRBD1 might be the D (5 bases). The CDR3 sequence is 14 residues long. Trimming shortened V by 5 bases and J by 6 bases, and 14 bases separated the two germline ends. The germline CDR1 and CDR2 sequences are LGHDT and YNNKEL (reference sequence). The CDR3 coding sequence is TGTGCCAGCAGCTTTAGGGGAGAGAGTCAGCCCCAGCATTTT. This codes for CASSFRGESQPQHF.

This chain joins TRBV15 and TRBJ1-6; a weak D match, TRBD1 (5 bases). The germline V gene has CDR1 LNHNV and CDR2 YYDKDF (reference sequence). This CDR3 comprises 15 residues. The ends were cut back, 4 bases at V and 9 bases at J, with 16 bases in the middle. CDR3 nucleotide sequence: TGTGCCACCAGCATCCCGGGCCTTCAGGGTTCACCCCTCCACTTT. Encoded protein: CATSIPGLQGSPLHF.

V is TRBV6-5 and J is TRBJ1-4; D is ambiguous. V lost 2 bases and J 0 bases, leaving 7 bases between the germline ends. CDR3 size: 15 residues. Germline CDR1 MNHEY, CDR2 SVGAGI. The CDR3 loop reads CASSYLGATNEKLFF. CDR3 nucleotide sequence: TGTGCCAGCAGTTACCTGGGTGCAACTAATGAAAAACTGTTTTTT.

The chain couples TRBV6-2 or TRBV6-3 to TRBJ2-1; 12 bases line up with TRBD2. Germline trimming cut 6 bases from V and 2 bases from J; bases unmatched to any gene: 8. Germline V gene sequence: CDR1 MNHEY, CDR2 SVGEGT. There are 17 residues in the CDR3. Here the CDR3 reads CASSRHLAGGPYNEQFF. The CDR3 DNA is TGTGCCAGCAGCCGTCACCTAGCGGGGGGGCCCTACAATGAGCAGTTCTTC.